This section outlines one T cell receptor (beta chain) sequence together with its context. Its antigen remains unidentified. Base qualities were left out, and no much larger clone turns up one base away. The CDR3 goes from the cysteine to the phenylalanine over 16 residues. CDR3 DNA only is kept here, 48 bases in frame from base 1. V is pruned by 1 base and J by 5 bases, leaving 7 bases of the junction without a gene match. CDR1 and CDR2 were assigned from the germline V gene as MNHNS and SASEGT. The sample comes from a study of OX40 agonist ivuxolimab in advanced cancers. General notes on the study: The costimulatory receptor OX40 (CD134) was targeted by ivuxolimab, a fully human IgG2 agonistic monoclonal antibody. The paper reports the monotherapy dose-escalation portion (N of about 47 patients) of the phase I ivuxolimab trial. Partial responses occurred in three dose-escalation patients, of whom one had hepatocellular carcinoma and two had cutaneous melanoma. Peripheral TCRbeta sequencing was intended to test whether TCR sequence diversity was altered and clonal T-cell expansion was caused by ivuxolimab. Prior anti-PD-1, anti-PD-L1 or anti-CTLA-4 therapy was permitted, and 30% to 50% of dose-escalation patients had received checkpoint inhibitors. The dose-escalation cohort was roughly 87% male with a mean age of about 65 years, ranging from roughly 20 to 80. Of the approximately 54 dose-escalation patients, hepatocellular carcinoma was present in around 19, melanoma in around 15, renal cell carcinoma in 9 and head and neck cancer in 9. Intravenous ivuxolimab was administered to patients every 2 weeks at six dose levels: 0.01, 0.1, 0.3, 1.5, 3 and 10 mg/kg.

General study outcomes and caveats: In the 0.1-3.0 mg/kg groups, partial responders had among the lowest normalized peripheral clonal expansion, particularly in CD8+ T cells. Low levels of normalized T-cell clonal expansion were also shown by some nonresponding patients. At doses from 0.1 to 3.0 mg/kg, clonal expansion was seen in both CD4+ and CD8+ blood T cells between baseline and week 6. The antigen specificity of the clonally expanded peripheral T cells was not determined. After ivuxolimab, more expanded clones were found on average in CD8+ T cells than in CD4+ T cells.

Genomic DNA was extracted from sorted cells for sequencing of the TCRbeta CDR3 region. The immunoSEQ Assay was used to sequence the TCRbeta CDR3 regions. The clones in this table, taken by TCRdb from immuneACCESS, are in-frame only. Not every clone is retained; where verified, under half of the shortfall comes from an unresolved V gene, and the cause of the rest is unknown. The sample data list 50,000 to 75,000 clones, and 80% to 90% of these were observed just once. Approximately 1.8% of the sample is in the top ten clones. The trial excluded patients who had a history of autoimmune disease or were on systemic immunosuppression. In every dose cohort, peripheral blood was drawn for TCR sequencing at baseline, cycle 4 day 1, and cycle 7 day 1. Samples were obtained from an open-label, multicenter, first-in-human phase I dose-escalation trial of ivuxolimab. Adults with locally advanced or metastatic head and neck squamous cell, hepatocellular, melanoma or renal cell carcinoma were enrolled in the trial. Before TCR sequencing, CD4+ T cells and CD8+ T cells from peripheral blood were sorted into separate populations.

The clonotype was recovered from an adult with an advanced solid tumor such as melanoma, head and neck, liver or kidney cancer. The receptor chain draws on TRBV6-1 and TRBJ1-1, and TRBD1 matches 10 of the central bases. This specimen was CD4+ or CD8+ T cells sorted from blood, taken in a trial of the OX40 agonist ivuxolimab. The bases are TGTGCCAGCAGTGAAGGGATAGGGACAGGGGTTACTGAAGCTTTCTTT. It specifies CASSEGIGTGVTEAFF.